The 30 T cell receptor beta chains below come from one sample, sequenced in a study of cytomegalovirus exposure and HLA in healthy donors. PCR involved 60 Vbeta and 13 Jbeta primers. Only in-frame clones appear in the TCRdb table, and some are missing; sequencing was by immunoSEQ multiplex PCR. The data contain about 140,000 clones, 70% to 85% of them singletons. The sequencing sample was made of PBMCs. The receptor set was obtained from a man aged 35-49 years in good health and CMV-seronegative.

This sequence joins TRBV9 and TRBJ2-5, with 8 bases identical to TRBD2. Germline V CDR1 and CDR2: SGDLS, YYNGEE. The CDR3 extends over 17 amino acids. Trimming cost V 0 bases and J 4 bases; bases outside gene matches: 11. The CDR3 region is CASSVGAGGPMGETQYF. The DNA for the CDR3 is TGTGCCAGCAGCGTAGGGGCGGGGGGCCCCATGGGAGAGACCCAGTACTTC.

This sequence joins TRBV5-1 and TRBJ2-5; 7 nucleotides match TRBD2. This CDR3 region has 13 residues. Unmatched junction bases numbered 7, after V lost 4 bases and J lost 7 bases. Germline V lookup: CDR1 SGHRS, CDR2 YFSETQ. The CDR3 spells CASSPGLEGTQYF. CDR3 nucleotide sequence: TGCGCCAGCAGCCCCGGACTAGAGGGGACCCAGTACTTC.

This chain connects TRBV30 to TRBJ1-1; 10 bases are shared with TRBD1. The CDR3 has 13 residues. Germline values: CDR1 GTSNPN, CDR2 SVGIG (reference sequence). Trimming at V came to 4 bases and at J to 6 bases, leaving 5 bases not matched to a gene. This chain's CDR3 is CAWMIGQGAEAFF. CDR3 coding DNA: TGTGCCTGGATGATAGGACAGGGGGCTGAAGCTTTCTTT. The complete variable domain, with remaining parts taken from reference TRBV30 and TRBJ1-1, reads SQTIHQWPATLVQPVGSPLSLECTVEGTSNPNLYWYRQAAGRGLQLLFYSVGIGQISSEVPQNLSASRPQDRQFILSSKKLLLSDSGFYLCAWMIGQGAEAFFGQGTRLTVV.

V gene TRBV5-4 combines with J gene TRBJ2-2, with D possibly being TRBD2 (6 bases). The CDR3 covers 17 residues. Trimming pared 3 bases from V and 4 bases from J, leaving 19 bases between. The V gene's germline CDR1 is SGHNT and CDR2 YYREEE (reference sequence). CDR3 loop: CASSSHWEDERTGELFF. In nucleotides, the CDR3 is TGTGCCAGCAGCTCGCATTGGGAGGACGAGCGCACCGGGGAGCTGTTTTTT.

This CDR3 is CASSYYTSGGKDTQYF. The CDR3 bases are TGTGCCAGCAGTTACTATACTAGCGGGGGAAAAGATACGCAGTATTTT. This sequence joins TRBV6-5 and TRBJ2-3; 11 bases match TRBD2. The J segment lost 5 bases and the V segment lost 1 base, leaving 5 bases of the junction unmatched. The germline V gene has CDR1 MNHEY and CDR2 SVGAGI. The CDR3 totals 16 residues.

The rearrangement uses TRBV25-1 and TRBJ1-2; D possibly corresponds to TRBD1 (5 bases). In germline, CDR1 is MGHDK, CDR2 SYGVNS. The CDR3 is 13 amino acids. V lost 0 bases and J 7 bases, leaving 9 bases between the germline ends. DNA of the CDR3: TGTGCCAGCAGTGAATACAGGGTGGGTGGCTACACCTTC. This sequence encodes CASSEYRVGGYTF.

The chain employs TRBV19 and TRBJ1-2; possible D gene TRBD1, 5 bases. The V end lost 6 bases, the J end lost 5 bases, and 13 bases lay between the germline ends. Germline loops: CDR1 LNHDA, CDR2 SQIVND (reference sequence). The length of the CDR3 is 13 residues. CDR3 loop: CASSSRGRYGYTF. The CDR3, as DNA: TGTGCCAGTAGCTCAAGGGGAAGATATGGCTACACCTTC.

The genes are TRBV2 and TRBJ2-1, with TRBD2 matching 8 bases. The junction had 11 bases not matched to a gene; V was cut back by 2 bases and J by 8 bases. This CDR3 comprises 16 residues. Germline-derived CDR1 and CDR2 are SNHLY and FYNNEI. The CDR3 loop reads CASSEQSGGGRDEQFF. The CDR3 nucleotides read TGTGCCAGCAGTGAACAGTCGGGGGGGGGCCGCGATGAGCAGTTCTTC.

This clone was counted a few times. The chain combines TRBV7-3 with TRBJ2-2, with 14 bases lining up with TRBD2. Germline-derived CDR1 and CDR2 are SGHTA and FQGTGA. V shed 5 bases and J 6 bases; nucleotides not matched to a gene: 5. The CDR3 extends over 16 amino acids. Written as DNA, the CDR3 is TGTGCCAGCAGCCCCCGGACTAGCGGGGGGTCCGGGGAGCTGTTTTTT. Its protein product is CASSPRTSGGSGELFF.

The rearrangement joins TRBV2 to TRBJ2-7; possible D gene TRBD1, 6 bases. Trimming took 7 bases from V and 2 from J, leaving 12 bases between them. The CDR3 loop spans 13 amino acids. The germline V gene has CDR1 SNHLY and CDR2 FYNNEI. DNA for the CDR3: TGTGCCAGCAACCAGGGGCAACCCTACGAGCAGTACTTC. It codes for CASNQGQPYEQYF. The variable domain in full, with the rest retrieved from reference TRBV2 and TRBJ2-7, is EPEVTQTPSHQVTQMGQEVILRCVPISNHLYFYWYRQILGQKVEFLVSFYNNEISEKSEIFDDQFSVERPDGSNFTLKIRSTKLEDSAMYFCASNQGQPYEQYFGPGTRLTVT.

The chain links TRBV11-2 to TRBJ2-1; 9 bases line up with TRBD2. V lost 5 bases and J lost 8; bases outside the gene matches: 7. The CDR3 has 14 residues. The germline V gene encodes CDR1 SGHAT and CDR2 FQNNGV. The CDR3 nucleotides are TGTGCCAGCAGCCCCGGGGGCGGGAGGGATGAGCAGTTCTTC. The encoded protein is CASSPGGGRDEQFF. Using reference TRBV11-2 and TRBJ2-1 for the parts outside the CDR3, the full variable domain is EAGVAQSPRYKIIEKRQSVAFWCNPISGHATLYWYQQILGQGPKLLIQFQNNGVVDDSQLPKDRFSAERLKGVDSTLKIQPAKLEDSAVYLCASSPGGGRDEQFFGPGTRLTVL.

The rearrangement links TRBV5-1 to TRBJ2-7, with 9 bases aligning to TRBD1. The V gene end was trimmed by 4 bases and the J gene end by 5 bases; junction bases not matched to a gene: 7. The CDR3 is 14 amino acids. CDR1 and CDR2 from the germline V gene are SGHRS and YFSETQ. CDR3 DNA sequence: TGCGCCAGCAGCGGCCGGGACAGGGTTCACGAGCAGTACTTC. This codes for CASSGRDRVHEQYF.

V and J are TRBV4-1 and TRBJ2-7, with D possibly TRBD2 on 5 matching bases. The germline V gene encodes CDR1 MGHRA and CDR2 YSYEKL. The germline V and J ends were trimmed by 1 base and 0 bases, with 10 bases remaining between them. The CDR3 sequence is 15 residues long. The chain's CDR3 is CASSQGSGNSYEQYF. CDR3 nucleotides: TGCGCCAGCAGCCAAGGGTCGGGGAACTCCTACGAGCAGTACTTC.

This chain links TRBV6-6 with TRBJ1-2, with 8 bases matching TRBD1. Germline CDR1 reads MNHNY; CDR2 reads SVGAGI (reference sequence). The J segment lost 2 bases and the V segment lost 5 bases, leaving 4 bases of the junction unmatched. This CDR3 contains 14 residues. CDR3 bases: TGTGCCAGCAGTCTACAGGGGGTCAACTATGGCTACACCTTC. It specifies CASSLQGVNYGYTF.

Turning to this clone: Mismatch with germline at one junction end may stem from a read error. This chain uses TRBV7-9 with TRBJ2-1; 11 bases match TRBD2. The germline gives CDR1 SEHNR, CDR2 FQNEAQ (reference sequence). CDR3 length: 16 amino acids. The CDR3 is CSSSTSGSRSYNEQFF. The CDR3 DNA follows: TGTTCCAGCAGCACTAGCGGGAGCCGGTCCTACAATGAGCAGTTCTTC.

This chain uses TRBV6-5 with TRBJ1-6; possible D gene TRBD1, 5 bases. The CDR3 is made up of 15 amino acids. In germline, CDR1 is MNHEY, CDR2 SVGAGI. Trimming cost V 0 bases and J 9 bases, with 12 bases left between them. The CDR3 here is CASSYSGGGLSPLHF. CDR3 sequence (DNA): TGTGCCAGCAGTTACTCTGGGGGGGGACTTTCACCCCTCCACTTT.

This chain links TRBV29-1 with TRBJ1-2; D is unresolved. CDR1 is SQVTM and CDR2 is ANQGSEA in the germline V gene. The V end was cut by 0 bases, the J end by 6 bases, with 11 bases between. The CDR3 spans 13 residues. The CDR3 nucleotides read TGCAGCGTTGAAGAGCCGAGGTTGAATGGCTACACCTTC. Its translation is CSVEEPRLNGYTF.

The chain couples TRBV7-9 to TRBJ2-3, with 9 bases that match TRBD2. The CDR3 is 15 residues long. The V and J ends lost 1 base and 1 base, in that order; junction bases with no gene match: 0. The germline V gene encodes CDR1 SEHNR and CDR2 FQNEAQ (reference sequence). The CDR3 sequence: CASSLGLAGTDTQYF. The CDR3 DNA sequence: TGTGCCAGCAGCTTAGGACTAGCGGGCACAGATACGCAGTATTTT.

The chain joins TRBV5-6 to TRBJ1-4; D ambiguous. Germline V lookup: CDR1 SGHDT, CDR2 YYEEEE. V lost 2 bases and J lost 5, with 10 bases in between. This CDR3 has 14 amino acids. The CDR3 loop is CASSFGVRNEKLFF. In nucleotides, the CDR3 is TGTGCCAGCAGCTTCGGGGTTCGAAATGAAAAACTGTTTTTT.

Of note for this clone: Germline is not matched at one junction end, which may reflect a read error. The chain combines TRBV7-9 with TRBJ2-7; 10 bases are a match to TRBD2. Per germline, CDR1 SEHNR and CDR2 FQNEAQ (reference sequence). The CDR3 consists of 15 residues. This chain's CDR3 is CSSSLSGRPSYEQYF. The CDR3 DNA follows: TGTTCCAGCAGCCTTAGCGGGAGGCCCTCCTACGAGCAGTACTTC.

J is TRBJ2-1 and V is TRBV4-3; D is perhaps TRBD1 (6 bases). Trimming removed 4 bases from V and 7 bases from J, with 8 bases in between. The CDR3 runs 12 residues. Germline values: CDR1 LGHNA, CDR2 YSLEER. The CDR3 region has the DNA TGCGCCAGCAGCCTACAGGGTAATGAGCAGTTCTTC. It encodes CASSLQGNEQFF.

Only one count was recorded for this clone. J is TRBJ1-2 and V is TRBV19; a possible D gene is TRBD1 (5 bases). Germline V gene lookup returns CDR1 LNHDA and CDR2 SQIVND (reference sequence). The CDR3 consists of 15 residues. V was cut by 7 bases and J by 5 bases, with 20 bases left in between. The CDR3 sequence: CASTPRDGDSYGYTF. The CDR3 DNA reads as TGTGCCAGTACCCCACGGGACGGGGACTCGTATGGCTACACCTTC.

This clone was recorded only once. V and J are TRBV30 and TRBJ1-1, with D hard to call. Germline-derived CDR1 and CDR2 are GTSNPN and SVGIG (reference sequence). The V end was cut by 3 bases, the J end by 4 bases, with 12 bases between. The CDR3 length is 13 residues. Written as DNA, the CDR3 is TGTGCCTGGAGCTACCTCGCGGCCACTGAAGCTTTCTTT. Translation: CAWSYLAATEAFF.

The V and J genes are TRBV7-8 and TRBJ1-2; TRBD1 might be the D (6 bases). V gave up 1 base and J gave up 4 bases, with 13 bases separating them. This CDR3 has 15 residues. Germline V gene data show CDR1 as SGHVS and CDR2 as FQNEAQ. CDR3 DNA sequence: TGTGCCAGCAGCTTAGAGGGCAGGGGATCCTATGGCTACACCTTC. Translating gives CASSLEGRGSYGYTF.

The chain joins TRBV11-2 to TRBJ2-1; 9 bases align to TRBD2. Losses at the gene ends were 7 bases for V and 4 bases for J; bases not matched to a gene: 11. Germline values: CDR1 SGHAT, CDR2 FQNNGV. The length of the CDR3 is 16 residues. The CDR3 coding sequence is TGTGCCAGCACCGATCTAGTAGCGGGGGTTTACAATGAGCAGTTCTTC. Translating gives CASTDLVAGVYNEQFF.

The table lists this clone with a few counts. CDR3 sequence (DNA): TGCGCCAGCAGCCACCGGGAATACAATGAGCAGTTCTTC. It encodes CASSHREYNEQFF. The V gene is TRBV4-1, the J gene TRBJ2-1; D possibly corresponds to TRBD2 (5 bases). Trimming removed 3 bases at V and 4 bases at J, with 7 bases between. CDR1 and CDR2 (germline): MGHRA, YSYEKL. This CDR3 is 13 amino acids long.

CDR3 DNA sequence: TGTGCCAGCAGCCCCGAAGGGCGCGGGGGGGACCACAATGAGCAGTTCTTC. This translates into CASSPEGRGGDHNEQFF. The chain combines TRBV7-7 with TRBJ2-1, with TRBD2 identical over 9 bases. The CDR3 sequence is 17 residues long. Trimming took 5 bases from V and 5 from J; bases not matched to a gene: 13. Germline V lookup: CDR1 SSHAT, CDR2 FNYEAQ (reference sequence).

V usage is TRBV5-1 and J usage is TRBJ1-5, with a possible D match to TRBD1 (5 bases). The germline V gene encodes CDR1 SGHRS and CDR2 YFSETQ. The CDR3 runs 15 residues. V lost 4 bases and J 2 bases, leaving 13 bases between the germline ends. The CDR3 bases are TGCGCCAGCAGCCCTGGCCAGGGCGGCAATCAGCCCCAGCATTTT. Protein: CASSPGQGGNQPQHF.

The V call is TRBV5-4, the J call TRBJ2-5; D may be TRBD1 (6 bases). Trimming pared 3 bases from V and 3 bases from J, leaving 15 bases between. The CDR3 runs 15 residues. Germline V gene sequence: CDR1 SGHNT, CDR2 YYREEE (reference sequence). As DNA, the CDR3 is TGTGCCAGCAGCTCTAAACAGGGTTTAGAAGAGACCCAGTACTTC. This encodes CASSSKQGLEETQYF.

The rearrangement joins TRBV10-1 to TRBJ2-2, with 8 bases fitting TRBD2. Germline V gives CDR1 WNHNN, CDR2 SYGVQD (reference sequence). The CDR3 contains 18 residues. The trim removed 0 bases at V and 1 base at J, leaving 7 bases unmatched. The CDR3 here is CASSESSWLAGNTGELFF. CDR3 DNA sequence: TGCGCCAGCAGTGAGTCCAGTTGGCTAGCGGGGAACACCGGGGAGCTGTTTTTT.